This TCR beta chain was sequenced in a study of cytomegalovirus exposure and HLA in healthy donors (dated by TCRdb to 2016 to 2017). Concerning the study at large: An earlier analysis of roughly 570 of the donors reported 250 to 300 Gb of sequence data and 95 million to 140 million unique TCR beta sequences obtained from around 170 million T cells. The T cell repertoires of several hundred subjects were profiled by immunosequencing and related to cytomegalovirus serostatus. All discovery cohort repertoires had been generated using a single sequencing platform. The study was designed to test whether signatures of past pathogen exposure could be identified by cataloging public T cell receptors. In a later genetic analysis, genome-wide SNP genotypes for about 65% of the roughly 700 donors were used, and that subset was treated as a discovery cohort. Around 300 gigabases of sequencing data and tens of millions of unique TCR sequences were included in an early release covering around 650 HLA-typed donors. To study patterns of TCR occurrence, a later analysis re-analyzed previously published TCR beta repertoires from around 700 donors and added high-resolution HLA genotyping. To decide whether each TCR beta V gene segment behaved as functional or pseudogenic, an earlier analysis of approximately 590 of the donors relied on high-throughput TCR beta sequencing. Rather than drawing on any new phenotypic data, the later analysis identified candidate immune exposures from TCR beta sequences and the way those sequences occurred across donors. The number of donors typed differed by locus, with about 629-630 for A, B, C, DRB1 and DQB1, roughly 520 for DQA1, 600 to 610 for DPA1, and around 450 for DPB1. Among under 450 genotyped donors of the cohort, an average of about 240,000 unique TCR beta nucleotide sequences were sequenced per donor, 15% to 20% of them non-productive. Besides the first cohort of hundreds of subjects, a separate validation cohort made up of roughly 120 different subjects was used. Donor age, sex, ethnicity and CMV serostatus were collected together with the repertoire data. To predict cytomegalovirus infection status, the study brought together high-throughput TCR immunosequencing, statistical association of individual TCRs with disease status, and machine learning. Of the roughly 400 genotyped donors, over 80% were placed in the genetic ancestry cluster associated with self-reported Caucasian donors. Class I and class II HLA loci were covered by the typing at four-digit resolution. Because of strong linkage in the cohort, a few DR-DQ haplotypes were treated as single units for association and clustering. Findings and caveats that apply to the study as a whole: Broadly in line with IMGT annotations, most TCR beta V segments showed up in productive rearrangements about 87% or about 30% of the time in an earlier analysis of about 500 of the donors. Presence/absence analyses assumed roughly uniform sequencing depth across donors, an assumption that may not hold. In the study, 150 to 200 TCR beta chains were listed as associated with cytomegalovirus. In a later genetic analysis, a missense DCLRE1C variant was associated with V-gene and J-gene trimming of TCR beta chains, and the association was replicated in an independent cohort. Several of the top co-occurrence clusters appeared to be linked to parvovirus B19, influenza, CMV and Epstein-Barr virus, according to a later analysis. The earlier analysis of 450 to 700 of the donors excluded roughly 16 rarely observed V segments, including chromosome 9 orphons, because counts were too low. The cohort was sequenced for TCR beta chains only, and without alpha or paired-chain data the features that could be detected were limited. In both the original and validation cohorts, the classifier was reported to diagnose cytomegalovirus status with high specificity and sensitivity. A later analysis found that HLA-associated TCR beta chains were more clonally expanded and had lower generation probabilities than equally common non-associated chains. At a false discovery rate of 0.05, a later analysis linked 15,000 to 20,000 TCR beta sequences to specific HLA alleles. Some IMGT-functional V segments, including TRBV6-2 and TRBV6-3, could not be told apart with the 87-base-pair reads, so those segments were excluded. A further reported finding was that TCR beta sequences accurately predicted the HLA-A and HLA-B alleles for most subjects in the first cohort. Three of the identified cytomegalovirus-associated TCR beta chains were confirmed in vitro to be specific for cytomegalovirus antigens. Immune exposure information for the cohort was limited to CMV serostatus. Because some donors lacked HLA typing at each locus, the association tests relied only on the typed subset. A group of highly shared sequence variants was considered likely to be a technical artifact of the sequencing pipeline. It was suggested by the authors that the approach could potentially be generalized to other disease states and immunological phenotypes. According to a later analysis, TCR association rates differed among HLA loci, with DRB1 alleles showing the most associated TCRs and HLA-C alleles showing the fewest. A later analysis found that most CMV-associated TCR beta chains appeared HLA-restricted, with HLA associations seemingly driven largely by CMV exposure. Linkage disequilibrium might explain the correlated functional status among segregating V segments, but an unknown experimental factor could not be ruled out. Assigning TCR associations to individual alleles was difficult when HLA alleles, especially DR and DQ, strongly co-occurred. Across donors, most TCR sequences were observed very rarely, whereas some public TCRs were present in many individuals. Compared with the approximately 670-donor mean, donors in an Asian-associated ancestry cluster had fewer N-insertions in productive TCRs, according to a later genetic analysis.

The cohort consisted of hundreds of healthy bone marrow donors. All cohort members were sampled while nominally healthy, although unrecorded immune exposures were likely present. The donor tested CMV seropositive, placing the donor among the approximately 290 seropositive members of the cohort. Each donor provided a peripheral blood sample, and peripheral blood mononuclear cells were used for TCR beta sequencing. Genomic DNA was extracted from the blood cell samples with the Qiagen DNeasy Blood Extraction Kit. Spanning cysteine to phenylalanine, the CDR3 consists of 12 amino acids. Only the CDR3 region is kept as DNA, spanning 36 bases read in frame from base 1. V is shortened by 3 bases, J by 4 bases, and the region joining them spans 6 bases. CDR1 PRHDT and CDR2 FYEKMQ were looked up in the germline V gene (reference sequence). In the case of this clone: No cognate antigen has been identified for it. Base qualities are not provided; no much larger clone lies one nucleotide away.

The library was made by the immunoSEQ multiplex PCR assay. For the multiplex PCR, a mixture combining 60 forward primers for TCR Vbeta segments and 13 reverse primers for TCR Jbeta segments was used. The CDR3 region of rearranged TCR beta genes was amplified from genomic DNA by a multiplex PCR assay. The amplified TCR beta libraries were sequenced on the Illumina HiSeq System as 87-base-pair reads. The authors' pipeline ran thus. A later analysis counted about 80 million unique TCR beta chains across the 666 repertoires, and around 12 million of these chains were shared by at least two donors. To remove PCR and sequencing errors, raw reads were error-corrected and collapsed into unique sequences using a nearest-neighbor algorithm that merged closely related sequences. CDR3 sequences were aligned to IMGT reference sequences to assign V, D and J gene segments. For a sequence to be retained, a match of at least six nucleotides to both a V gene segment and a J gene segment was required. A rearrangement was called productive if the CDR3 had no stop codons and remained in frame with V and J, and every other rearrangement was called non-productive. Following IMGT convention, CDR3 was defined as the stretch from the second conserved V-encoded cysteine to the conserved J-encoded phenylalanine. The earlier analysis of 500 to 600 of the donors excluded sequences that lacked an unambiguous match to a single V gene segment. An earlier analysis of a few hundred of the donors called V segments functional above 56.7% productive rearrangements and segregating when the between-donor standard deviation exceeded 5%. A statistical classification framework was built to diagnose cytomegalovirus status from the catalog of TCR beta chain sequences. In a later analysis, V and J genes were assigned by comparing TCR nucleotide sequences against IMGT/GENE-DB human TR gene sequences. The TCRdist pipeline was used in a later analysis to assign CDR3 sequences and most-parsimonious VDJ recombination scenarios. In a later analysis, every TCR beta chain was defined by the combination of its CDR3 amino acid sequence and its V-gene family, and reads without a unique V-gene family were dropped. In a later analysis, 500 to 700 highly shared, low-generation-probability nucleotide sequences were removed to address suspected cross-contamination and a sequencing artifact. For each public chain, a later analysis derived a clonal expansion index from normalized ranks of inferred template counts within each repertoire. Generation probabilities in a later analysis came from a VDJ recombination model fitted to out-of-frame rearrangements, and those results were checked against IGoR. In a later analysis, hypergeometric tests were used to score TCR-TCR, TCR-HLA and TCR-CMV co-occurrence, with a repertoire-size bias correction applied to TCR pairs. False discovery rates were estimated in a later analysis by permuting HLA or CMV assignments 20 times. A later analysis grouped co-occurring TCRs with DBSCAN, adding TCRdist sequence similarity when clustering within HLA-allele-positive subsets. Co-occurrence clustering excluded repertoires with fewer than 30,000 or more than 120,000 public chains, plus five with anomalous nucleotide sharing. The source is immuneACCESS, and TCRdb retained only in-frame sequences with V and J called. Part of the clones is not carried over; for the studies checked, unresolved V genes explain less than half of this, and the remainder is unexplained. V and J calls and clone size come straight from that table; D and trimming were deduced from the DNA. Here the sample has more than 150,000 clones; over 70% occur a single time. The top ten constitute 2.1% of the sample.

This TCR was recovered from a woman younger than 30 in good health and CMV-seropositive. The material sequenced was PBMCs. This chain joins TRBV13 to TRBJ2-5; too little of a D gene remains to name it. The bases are TGTGCCAGCAGCTTGGGCCGAGAGACCCAGTACTTC. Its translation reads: CASSLGRETQYF.